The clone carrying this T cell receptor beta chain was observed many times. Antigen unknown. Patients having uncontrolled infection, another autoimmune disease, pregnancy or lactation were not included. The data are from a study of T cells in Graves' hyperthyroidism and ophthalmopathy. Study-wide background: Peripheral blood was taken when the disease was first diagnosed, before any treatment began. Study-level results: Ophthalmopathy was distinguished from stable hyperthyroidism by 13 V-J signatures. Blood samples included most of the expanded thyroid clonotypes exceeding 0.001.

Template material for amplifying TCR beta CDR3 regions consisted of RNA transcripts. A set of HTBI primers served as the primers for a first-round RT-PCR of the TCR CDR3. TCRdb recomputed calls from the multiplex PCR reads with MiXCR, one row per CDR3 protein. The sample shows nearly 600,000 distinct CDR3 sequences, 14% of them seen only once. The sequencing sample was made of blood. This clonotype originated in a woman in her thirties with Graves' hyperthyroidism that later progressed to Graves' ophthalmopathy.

The chain's CDR3 is CASTRGPGNYEQYF. The CDR3 nucleotides read TGTGCCAGCACGCGGGGACCAGGGAACTACGAGCAGTACTTC. The chain recombines TRBV6-2 or TRBV6-3 with TRBJ2-7, with a tentative D call TRBD2 (6 bases). This CDR3 contains 14 residues. The V end was cut by 7 bases, the J end by 3 bases, with 16 bases between. Germline lookup yields CDR1 MNHEY and CDR2 SVGEGT.